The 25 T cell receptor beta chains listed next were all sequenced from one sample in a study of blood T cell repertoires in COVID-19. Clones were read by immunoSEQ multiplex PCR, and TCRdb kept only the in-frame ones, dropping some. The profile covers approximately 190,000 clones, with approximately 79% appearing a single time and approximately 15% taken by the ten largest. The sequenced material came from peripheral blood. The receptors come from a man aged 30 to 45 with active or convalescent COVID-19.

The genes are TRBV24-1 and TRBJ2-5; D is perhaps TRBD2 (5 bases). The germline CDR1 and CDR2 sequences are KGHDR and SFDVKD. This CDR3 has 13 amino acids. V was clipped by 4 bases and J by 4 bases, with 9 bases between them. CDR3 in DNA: TGTGCCACCAGTGACCCTAGCACAGAGACCCAGTACTTC. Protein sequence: CATSDPSTETQYF.

CDR3 residues: CASSYSTSGNYEQYF. In nucleotides, the CDR3 is TGTGCCAGCAGTTACTCTACTAGCGGCAACTACGAGCAGTACTTC. The V and J genes are TRBV6-5 and TRBJ2-7; 8 nucleotides line up with TRBD2. Germline lookup yields CDR1 MNHEY and CDR2 SVGAGI. The V and J ends lost 0 bases and 3 bases, in that order; junction bases with no gene match: 4. There are 15 residues in the CDR3.

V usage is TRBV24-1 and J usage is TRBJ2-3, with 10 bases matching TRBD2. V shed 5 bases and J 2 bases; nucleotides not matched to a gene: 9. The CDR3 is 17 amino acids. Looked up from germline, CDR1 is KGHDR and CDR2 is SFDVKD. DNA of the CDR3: TGTGCCACCAGTGTCCAGCTAGCGGGAGCCTCCACAGATACGCAGTATTTT. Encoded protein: CATSVQLAGASTDTQYF.

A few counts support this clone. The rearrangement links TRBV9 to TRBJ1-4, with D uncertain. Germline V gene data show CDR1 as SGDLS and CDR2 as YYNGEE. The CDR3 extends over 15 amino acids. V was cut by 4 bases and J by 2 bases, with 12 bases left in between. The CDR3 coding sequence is TGTGCCAGCAGCCTCGGCGGTCCCACTAATGAAAAACTGTTTTTT. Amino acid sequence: CASSLGGPTNEKLFF. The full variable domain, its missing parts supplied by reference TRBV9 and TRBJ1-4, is DSGVTQTPKHLITATGQRVTLRCSPRSGDLSVYWYQQSLDQGLQFLIQYYNGEERAKGNILERFSAQQFPDLHSELNLSSLELGDSALYFCASSLGGPTNEKLFFGSGTQLSVL.

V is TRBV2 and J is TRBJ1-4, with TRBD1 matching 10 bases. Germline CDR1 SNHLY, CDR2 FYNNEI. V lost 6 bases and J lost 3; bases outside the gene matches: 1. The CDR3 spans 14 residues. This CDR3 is CASRGTGANEKLFF. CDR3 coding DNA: TGTGCCAGCAGGGGGACAGGGGCTAATGAAAAACTGTTTTTT.

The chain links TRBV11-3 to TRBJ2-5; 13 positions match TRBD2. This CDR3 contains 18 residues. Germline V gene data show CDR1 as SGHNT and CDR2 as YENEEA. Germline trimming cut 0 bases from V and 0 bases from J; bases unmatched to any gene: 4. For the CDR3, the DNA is TGTGCCAGCAGCTTAGATAGGACTAGCGGGAGTCACCAAGAGACCCAGTACTTC. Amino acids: CASSLDRTSGSHQETQYF. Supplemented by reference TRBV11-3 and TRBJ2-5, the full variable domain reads EAGVVQSPRYKIIEKKQPVAFWCNPISGHNTLYWYLQNLGQGPELLIRYENEEAVDDSQLPKDRFSAERLKGVDSTLKIQPAELGDSAVYLCASSLDRTSGSHQETQYFGPGTRLLVL.

The CDR3, as DNA: TGCGCCAGCAGTTGGACAGGCCCGGGGACTGAAGCTTTCTTT. Its protein is CASSWTGPGTEAFF. The chain has TRBV5-1 and TRBJ1-1; 7 bases match TRBD1. The CDR3 runs to 14 residues. CDR1 and CDR2 from the germline V gene are SGHRS and YFSETQ. The trim removed 5 bases at V and 5 bases at J, leaving 9 bases unmatched.

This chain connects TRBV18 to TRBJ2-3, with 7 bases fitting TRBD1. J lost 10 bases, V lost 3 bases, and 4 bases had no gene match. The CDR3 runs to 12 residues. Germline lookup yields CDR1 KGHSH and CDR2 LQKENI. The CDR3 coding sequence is TGTGCCAGCTCACCCAGGGGGAGCGCGCAGTATTTT. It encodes CASSPRGSAQYF.

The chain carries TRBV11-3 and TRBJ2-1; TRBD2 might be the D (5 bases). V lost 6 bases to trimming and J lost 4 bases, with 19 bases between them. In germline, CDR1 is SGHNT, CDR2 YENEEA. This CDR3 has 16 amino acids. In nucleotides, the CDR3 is TGTGCCAGCAGTTCGGTCGAGGCTAGCATATACAATGAGCAGTTCTTC. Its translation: CASSSVEASIYNEQFF.

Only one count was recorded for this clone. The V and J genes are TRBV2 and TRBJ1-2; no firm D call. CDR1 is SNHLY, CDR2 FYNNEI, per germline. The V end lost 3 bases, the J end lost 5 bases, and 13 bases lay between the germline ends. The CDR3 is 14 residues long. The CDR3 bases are TGTGCCAGCAGTGAGTCGCCACGGGTTTATGGCTACACCTTC. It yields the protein CASSESPRVYGYTF.

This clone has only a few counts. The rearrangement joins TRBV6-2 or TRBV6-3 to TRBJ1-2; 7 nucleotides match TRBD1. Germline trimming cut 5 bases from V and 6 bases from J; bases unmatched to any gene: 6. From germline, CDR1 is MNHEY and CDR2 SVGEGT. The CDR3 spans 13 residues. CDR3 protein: CASSRGQEDGYTF. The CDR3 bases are TGTGCCAGCAGTCGAGGACAGGAGGATGGCTACACCTTC.

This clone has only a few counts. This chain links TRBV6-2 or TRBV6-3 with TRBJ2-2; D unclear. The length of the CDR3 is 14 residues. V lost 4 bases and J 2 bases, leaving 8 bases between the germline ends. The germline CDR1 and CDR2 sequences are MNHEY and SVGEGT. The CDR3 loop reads CASSSQLNTGELFF. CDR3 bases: TGTGCCAGCAGTTCACAATTAAACACCGGGGAGCTGTTTTTT.

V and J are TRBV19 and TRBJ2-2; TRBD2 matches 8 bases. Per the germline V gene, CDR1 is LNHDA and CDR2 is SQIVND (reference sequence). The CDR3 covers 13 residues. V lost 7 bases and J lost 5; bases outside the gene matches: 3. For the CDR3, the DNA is TGTGCCAGTAAAAGCGGGAGTACCGGGGAGCTGTTTTTT. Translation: CASKSGSTGELFF.

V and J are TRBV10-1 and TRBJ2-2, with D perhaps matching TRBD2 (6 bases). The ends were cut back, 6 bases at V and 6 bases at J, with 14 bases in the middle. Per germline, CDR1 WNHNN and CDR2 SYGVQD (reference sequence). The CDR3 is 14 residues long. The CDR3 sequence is CASSAGTPPGELFF. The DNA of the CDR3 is TGCGCCAGCAGCGCCGGGACTCCGCCCGGGGAGCTGTTTTTT.

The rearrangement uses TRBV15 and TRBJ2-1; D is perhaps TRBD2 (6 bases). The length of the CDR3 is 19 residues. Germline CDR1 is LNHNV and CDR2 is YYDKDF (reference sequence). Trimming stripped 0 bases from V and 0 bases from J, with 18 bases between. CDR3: CATSRDFTAGGTSYNEQFF. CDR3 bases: TGTGCCACCAGCAGAGATTTTACGGCTGGCGGGACCTCCTACAATGAGCAGTTCTTC.

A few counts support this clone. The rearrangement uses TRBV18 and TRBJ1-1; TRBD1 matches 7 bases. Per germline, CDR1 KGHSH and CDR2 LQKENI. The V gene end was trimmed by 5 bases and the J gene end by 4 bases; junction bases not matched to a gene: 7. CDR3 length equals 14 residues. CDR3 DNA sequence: TGTGCCAGCTCATCACGACAGGGTCTCACTGAAGCTTTCTTT. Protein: CASSSRQGLTEAFF.

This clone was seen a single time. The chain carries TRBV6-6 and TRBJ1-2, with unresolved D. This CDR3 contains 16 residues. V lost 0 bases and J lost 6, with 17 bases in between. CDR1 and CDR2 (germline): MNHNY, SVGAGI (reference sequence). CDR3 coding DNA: TGTGCCAGCAGTTACTCGACTGGGAGGTCCGGGGATGGCTACACCTTC. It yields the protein CASSYSTGRSGDGYTF.

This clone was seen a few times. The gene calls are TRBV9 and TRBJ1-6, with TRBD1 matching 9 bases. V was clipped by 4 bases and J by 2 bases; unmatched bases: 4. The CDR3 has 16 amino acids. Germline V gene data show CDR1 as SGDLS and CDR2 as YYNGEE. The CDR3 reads CASSMGQGAYNSPLHF. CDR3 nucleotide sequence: TGTGCCAGCAGCATGGGACAGGGTGCCTATAATTCACCCCTCCACTTT.

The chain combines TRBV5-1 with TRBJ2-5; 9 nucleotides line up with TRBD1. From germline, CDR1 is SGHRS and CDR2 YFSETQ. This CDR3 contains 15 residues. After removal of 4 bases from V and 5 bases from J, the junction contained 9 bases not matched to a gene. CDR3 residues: CASSRGTGKTETQYF. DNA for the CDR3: TGCGCCAGCAGCCGCGGGACAGGGAAAACGGAGACCCAGTACTTC.

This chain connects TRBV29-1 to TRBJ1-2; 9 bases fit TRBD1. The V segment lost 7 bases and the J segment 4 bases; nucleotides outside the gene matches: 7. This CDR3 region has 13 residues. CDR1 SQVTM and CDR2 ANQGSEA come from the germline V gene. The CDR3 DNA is TGCAGCGCTCGACCGACAGGGGGCTATGGCTACACCTTC. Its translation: CSARPTGGYGYTF.

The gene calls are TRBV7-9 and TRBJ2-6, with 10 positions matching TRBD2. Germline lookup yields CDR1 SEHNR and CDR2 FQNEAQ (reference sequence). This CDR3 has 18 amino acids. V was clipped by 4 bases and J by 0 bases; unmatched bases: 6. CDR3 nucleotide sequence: TGTGCCAGCAGCTGGGAACTAGCGGGGCACTCTGGGGCCAACGTCCTGACTTTC. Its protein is CASSWELAGHSGANVLTF.

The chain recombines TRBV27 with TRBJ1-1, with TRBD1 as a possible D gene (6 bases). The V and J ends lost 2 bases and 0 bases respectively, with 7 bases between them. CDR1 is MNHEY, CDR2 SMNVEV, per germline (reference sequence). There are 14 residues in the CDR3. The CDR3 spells CASSLKGVNTEAFF. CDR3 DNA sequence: TGTGCCAGCAGTTTAAAGGGGGTGAACACTGAAGCTTTCTTT.

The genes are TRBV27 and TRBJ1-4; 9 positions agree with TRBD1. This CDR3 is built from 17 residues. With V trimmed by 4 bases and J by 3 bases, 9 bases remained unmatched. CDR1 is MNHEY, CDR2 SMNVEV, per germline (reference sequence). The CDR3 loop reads CASSSPGQGAPNEKLFF. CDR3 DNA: TGTGCCAGCAGTTCCCCGGGACAGGGAGCCCCTAATGAAAAACTGTTTTTT.

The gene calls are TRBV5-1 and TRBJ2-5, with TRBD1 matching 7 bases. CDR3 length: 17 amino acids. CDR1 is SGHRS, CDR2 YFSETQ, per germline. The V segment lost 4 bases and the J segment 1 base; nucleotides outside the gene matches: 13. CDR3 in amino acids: CASSPRPSTGSQETQYF. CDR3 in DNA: TGCGCCAGCAGCCCTCGCCCCTCGACAGGGAGCCAAGAGACCCAGTACTTC.

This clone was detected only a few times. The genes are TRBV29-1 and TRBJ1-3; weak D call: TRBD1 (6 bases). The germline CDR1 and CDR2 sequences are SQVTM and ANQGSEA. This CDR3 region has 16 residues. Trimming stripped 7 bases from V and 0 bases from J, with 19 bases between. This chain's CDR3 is CSAAAPGDPSGNTIYF. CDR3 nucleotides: TGCAGCGCCGCAGCCCCAGGGGACCCCTCTGGAAACACCATATATTTT.